The text below deals with one TCR beta chain. Its target is not known. The data are from a study of blood T cells in healthy people across ages. Primed by a sample-barcoded 5' primer and a J-beta primer mix, a second PCR proceeded for about 6 to 12 cycles. A 12-random-nucleotide template-switch adaptor tagged each cDNA molecule. TCRdb called the 5' RACE reads again in MiXCR, with one record for every CDR3 protein. The repertoire has 780,000 or so distinct CDR3 sequences, approximately 55% of them found once; the top ten carry approximately 40%. Study findings and constraints: Diversity estimated from one million T cells was considered an underestimate. Higher naive T cell percentage went strongly together with higher TCR beta diversity. A roughly linear fall in TCR beta diversity per million T cells was seen with increasing age.

Germline V gene data show CDR1 as SEHNR and CDR2 as FQNEAQ (reference sequence). V was pared by 5 bases and J by 0 bases, with 20 bases between. The CDR3 has 18 residues. Input material: blood. This clonotype was obtained from a man older than 75 in good health. The rearrangement joins TRBV7-9 to TRBJ2-1; possible D gene TRBD2, 5 bases. This CDR3 reads CASSNQNSDPSSYNEQFF. CDR3 bases: TGTGCCAGCAGCAATCAGAATAGCGACCCTAGCTCCTACAATGAGCAGTTCTTC.